The clone carrying this TCR beta chain appeared a single time. The data originate from a study of control samples from healthy donors and cancer patients. This table comes from immunoSEQ multiplex PCR, and its TCRdb copy is limited to in-frame clones, with some not included. The sample holds 100,000 to 150,000 clones, about 92% seen once. V lost 3 bases and J lost 8, with 16 bases in between. CDR3 length: 14 amino acids. Germline assignment: CDR1 LNHDA and CDR2 SQIVND (reference sequence). This TCR was recovered from a woman aged 45-65 years in good health. The chain is built from TRBV19 and TRBJ1-2; D is possibly TRBD1 (6 bases). The sequenced sample was blood. CDR3 in amino acids: CASSINRELVGYTF. CDR3 DNA sequence: TGTGCCAGTAGTATCAACAGGGAGCTCGTCGGCTACACCTTC.